This T cell receptor (beta chain) is drawn from a study of blood T cell repertoires in COVID-19. Looking at the study overall: Acute and convalescent COVID-19 specimens originated in the United States, Italy and Spain. Sample material is recorded as cDNA or gDNA derived from T cells, B-cell-depleted T cells, or PBMCs.

The CDR3 runs 15 residues. Looked up from germline, CDR1 is MNHEY and CDR2 is SMNVEV (reference sequence). The V end lost 3 bases, the J end lost 4 bases, and 15 bases lay between the germline ends. Authors' analysis steps: Amplifying reference gene primers gave estimates of nucleated cell counts. Assay used: immunoSEQ multiplex PCR; TCRdb lists only in-frame clones, some missing. That table supplies the V and J calls and clone size; D and trimming were determined from the DNA. Of roughly 180,000 clones listed, about 78% were seen once; the top ten hold 8.5% to 10%. The sample holds one count of this clone.

The specimen sequenced was peripheral blood. V is TRBV27 and J is TRBJ1-2, with a tentative D call TRBD1 (5 bases). The receptor comes from a woman aged 45 to 65 with active or convalescent COVID-19. In DNA form, the CDR3 reads TGTGCCAGCAGTTTTGGTCTGGGGGAGGGCTATGGCTACACCTTC. Protein: CASSFGLGEGYGYTF.